Listed below are T cell receptor beta chains from one sample, sequenced in a study of shared clonotypes between healthy human individuals. Some clones are missing from TCRdb's copy, which holds only in-frame ones; the method was immunoSEQ multiplex PCR. The repertoire holds about 480,000 clones, with 75% to 80% as singletons. Sequencing was performed on PBMCs. Source of these receptors: a woman in her thirties or forties in good health. Some clones in this sample may be carry-over from other donors' samples. Each CDR3 is given with its conserved first and last residue. The D gene is left open where the match is weak. A row's size may be missing; if present it is once, few, many or a size class.

size,J,V,D,DNA,CDR3
NA,TRBJ1-3,TRBV6-6,NA,TGTGCCAGCAGCCCGTCTGGAAACACCATATATTTT,CASSPSGNTIYF
NA,TRBJ1-1,TRBV9,NA,TGTGCCAGCAGCGTGGGGGGCCTGCGCAACACTGAAGCTTTCTTT,CASSVGGLRNTEAFF
NA,TRBJ2-1,TRBV5-1,TRBD2,TGCGCCAGCAGCTCCGGACTAGCGGGAGGGCCTGAGCAGTTCTTC,CASSSGLAGGPEQFF
NA,TRBJ2-7,TRBV5-6,NA,TGTGCCAGCAGCTGGGCCCCCTTGGCGATGGGGAACGAGCAGTACTTC,CASSWAPLAMGNEQYF
few,TRBJ2-5,TRBV27,NA,TGTGCCAGCAGTTTATCTAGGCGAGAGACCCAGTACTTC,CASSLSRRETQYF
few,TRBJ1-1,TRBV25-1,NA,TGTGCCAGCAGTGACTCGGAGCCTGAGAGGGGAAGCACTGAAGCTTTCTTT,CASSDSEPERGSTEAFF
NA,TRBJ2-1,TRBV18,TRBD2,TGTGCCAGCTCAGGGACTAGCGGGGACAATGAGCAGTTCTTC,CASSGTSGDNEQFF
NA,TRBJ2-1,TRBV7-2,NA,TGTGCCAGCAGGGGTAGCTCCTACAATGAGCAGTTCTTC,CASRGSSYNEQFF
NA,TRBJ2-5,TRBV7-6,NA,TGTGCCAGCAGCCGGATGACAGACCTGGGGGAGCAGTACTTC,CASSRMTDLGEQYF
few,TRBJ1-5,TRBV6-1,NA,TGTGCCAGCACAGAAACATTCAATCAGCCCCAGCATTTT,CASTETFNQPQHF
NA,TRBJ1-5,TRBV6-1,TRBD1,TGTGCCAGCAGCTCCGGGACAGGGGGCGGTCAGCCCCAGCATTTT,CASSSGTGGGQPQHF
NA,TRBJ1-5,TRBV2,TRBD1,TGTGCCAGCAGCCTAAACAGGGGCAGCAATCAGCCCCAGCATTTT,CASSLNRGSNQPQHF
NA,TRBJ2-7,TRBV1,NA,TGCACCAGCAGCCAAGGATTCCTAGCGGGAGGGGGCTCCTACGAGCAGTACTTC,CTSSQGFLAGGGSYEQYF
NA,TRBJ2-7,TRBV15,TRBD2,TGTGCCACCAGCAGAGATGGGGGTACTAGCGGGATGCCCTACGAGCAGTACTTC,CATSRDGGTSGMPYEQYF
NA,TRBJ1-1,TRBV10-1,TRBD1,TGCGCCAGCAGTGACCGACAGGGGACTGAAGCTTTCTTT,CASSDRQGTEAFF
NA,TRBJ2-1,TRBV21-1,NA,TGTGCCAGCAGGATAAATAGGGGTGGGGAGCAGTTCTTC,CASRINRGGEQFF
NA,TRBJ1-4,TRBV4-1,NA,TGCGCCAGCAGCCTGAGAGGGGAAAAACTGTTTTTT,CASSLRGEKLFF
NA,TRBJ1-1,TRBV5-1,NA,TGCGCCAGCAGCTTGGATCGGCGGGACACTGAAGCTTTCTTT,CASSLDRRDTEAFF
NA,TRBJ1-1,TRBV7-2,NA,TGTGCCAGCAGCCGGAGGGGCACTGAAGCTTTCTTT,CASSRRGTEAFF
NA,TRBJ2-7,TRBV2,NA,TGTGCCAGCAGAAGAGGTAGGGACTACGAGCAGTACTTC,CASRRGRDYEQYF
NA,TRBJ2-7,TRBV4-2,TRBD2,TGTGCCAGCAGCCAAGTGGTTGCGGGAGCCTACGAGCAGTACTTC,CASSQVVAGAYEQYF
NA,TRBJ2-7,TRBV7-8,NA,TGTGCCAGCAGCTCTAACACAGGGCCCTACGAGCAGTACTTC,CASSSNTGPYEQYF
NA,TRBJ2-7,TRBV30,TRBD1,TGTGCCTGGAGTCAGGGGGAGACCTACGAGCAGTACTTC,CAWSQGETYEQYF
NA,TRBJ1-4,TRBV28,TRBD1,TGTGCCACCACAGAGGGACAGCCTAATGAAAAACTGTTTTTT,CATTEGQPNEKLFF